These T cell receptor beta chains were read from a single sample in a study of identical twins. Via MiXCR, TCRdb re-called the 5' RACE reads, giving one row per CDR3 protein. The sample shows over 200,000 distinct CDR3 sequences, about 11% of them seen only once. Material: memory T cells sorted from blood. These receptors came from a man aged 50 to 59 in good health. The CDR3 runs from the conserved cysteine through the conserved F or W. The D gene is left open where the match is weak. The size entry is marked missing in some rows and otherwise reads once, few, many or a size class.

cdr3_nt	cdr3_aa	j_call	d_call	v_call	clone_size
TGCAGTGCAGAGGGGACAGGACGGGGAGTGGGCAATCAGCCCCAGCATTTT	CSAEGTGRGVGNQPQHF	TRBJ1-5	TRBD1	TRBV20-1	few
TGTGCCAGCAGCCAAGATTATGCCAGACTCTACGAGCAGTACTTC	CASSQDYARLYEQYF	TRBJ2-7	NA	TRBV3-1	NA
TGTGCCAGCAGCCAAGATCCCTGGCGCTCTGGAAACACCATATATTTT	CASSQDPWRSGNTIYF	TRBJ1-3	NA	TRBV3-1	many
TGTGCCAGCAGCTTAGCGAGGGTCAATGAGCAGTTCTTC	CASSLARVNEQFF	TRBJ2-1	NA	TRBV7-8	many
TGTGCCAGCAGTCCCCGTTGGAGCCGGAACACCGGGGAGCTGTTTTTT	CASSPRWSRNTGELFF	TRBJ2-2	NA	TRBV28	few
TGTGCCAGCAGCCAGGGAGATGTATACAATGAGCAGTTCTTC	CASSQGDVYNEQFF	TRBJ2-1	NA	TRBV7-2	few
TGTGCCAGCAGTTGGACAGGAGGTGGCGAGCAGTACTTC	CASSWTGGGEQYF	TRBJ2-7	TRBD1	TRBV6-2/TRBV6-3	NA
TGTGCCAGCAGCTTGTTGCCCACCGGGGAGCTGTTTTTT	CASSLLPTGELFF	TRBJ2-2	NA	TRBV5-5	few
TGTGCCAGCTCACCAAGGTCCGGGGAGCAGTTCTTC	CASSPRSGEQFF	TRBJ2-1	NA	TRBV18	many
TGTGCCAGCAGTCTCGTGAGGGGCCGAACCTACAATGAGCAGTTCTTC	CASSLVRGRTYNEQFF	TRBJ2-1	NA	TRBV12-3/TRBV12-4	NA
TGTGCCAGCAGCCGAGGGTACAATTCACCCCTCCACTTT	CASSRGYNSPLHF	TRBJ1-6	NA	TRBV5-5	many
TGTGCCAGCAAAGGAGGCGGCGGCCAAGAGACCCAGTACTTC	CASKGGGGQETQYF	TRBJ2-5	NA	TRBV12-3/TRBV12-4	few
TGCGCCAGCAGCCAAGCAACTTCCGCCTCTGGAAACACCATATATTTT	CASSQATSASGNTIYF	TRBJ1-3	NA	TRBV4-3	few
TGTGCCAGCAGCCTCTTCGGGACGGAATTTTACGAGCAGTACTTC	CASSLFGTEFYEQYF	TRBJ2-7	NA	TRBV6-2/TRBV6-3	many
TGTGCCAGCTCTTCTATCTTGAGACAGGGATACGAGCAGTACTTC	CASSSILRQGYEQYF	TRBJ2-7	TRBD1	TRBV28	many
TGTGCCAGCAGCAACAATCCGGGACAGGGGGCGTGTCAGCCCCAGCATTTT	CASSNNPGQGACQPQHF	TRBJ1-5	NA	TRBV21-1	NA
TGTGCCAGCAGCCAGGAACAGGGAGTAAACATTCAGTACTTC	CASSQEQGVNIQYF	TRBJ2-4	NA	TRBV5-6	NA
TGCAGTGCTAGAGATGGCGGACTAGCCTGGCTTAGCCTCGATACGCAGTATTTT	CSARDGGLAWLSLDTQYF	TRBJ2-3	TRBD2	TRBV20-1	many
TGCAGTGCCCCCGAGGCTTGGGGCTACACCTTC	CSAPEAWGYTF	TRBJ1-2	NA	TRBV20-1	NA
TGTGCCAGCAGCTTGGGACTAGACGAGCAGTACTTC	CASSLGLDEQYF	TRBJ2-7	TRBD2	TRBV7-9	NA
TGTGCCAGCAGGATGGGGCTTTCCACTGAAGCTTTCTTT	CASRMGLSTEAFF	TRBJ1-1	NA	TRBV6-1	few
TGTGCCAGCAGTTATCCGACAGGGGCTAACTATGGCTACACCTTC	CASSYPTGANYGYTF	TRBJ1-2	TRBD1	TRBV28	NA
TGCGCCAGCAGCGCCCCGGCGGGAAACGAGCAGTACTTC	CASSAPAGNEQYF	TRBJ2-7	NA	TRBV5-1	many
TGTGCCAGCAGCTCGGGACAGGTGCTCTATACGCAGTATTTT	CASSSGQVLYTQYF	TRBJ2-3	TRBD1	TRBV11-2	few
TGTGCCAGCAGTGAATCTGAGTACCGGGTCATTAATTCACCCCTCCACTTT	CASSESEYRVINSPLHF	TRBJ1-6	NA	TRBV2	NA
TGTGCCATCAGTGAGTCGCGGTTTTCCAGGAGAGGGAATGAGCAGTTCTTC	CAISESRFSRRGNEQFF	TRBJ2-1	NA	TRBV10-3	NA
TGCAGTGCTAGAGATCGGGGACTAGTTCTCTCCTACGAGCAGTACTTC	CSARDRGLVLSYEQYF	TRBJ2-7	TRBD2	TRBV20-1	NA
TGTGCCAGCAGCTCTAACGACAGGGACACTCGGAACACTGAAGCTTTCTTT	CASSSNDRDTRNTEAFF	TRBJ1-1	TRBD1	TRBV5-6	many
TGTGCCAGCAGCTTGGGACAGAATATTTACGAGCAGTACTTC	CASSLGQNIYEQYF	TRBJ2-7	TRBD1	TRBV27	NA
TGCAGCGCCCGAGGGACTAGCTCGGCAGATACGCAGTATTTT	CSARGTSSADTQYF	TRBJ2-3	TRBD2	TRBV29-1	many
TGTGCCAGCACCGAAATGGCGGGCTCCTACAATGAGCAGTTCTTC	CASTEMAGSYNEQFF	TRBJ2-1	NA	TRBV6-1	many
TGTGCCAGCAGCGTAGAAGCGGGAGTATCTAATGAGCAGTTCTTC	CASSVEAGVSNEQFF	TRBJ2-1	TRBD2	TRBV9	few
TGTGCCAGCAGCTTTAGCGGGAGGTCTCTCGAGCAGTACTTC	CASSFSGRSLEQYF	TRBJ2-7	TRBD2	TRBV13	many
TGCGCCAGCAGCTTGATCGGGGGATCCTACGAGCAGTACTTC	CASSLIGGSYEQYF	TRBJ2-7	NA	TRBV5-1	few